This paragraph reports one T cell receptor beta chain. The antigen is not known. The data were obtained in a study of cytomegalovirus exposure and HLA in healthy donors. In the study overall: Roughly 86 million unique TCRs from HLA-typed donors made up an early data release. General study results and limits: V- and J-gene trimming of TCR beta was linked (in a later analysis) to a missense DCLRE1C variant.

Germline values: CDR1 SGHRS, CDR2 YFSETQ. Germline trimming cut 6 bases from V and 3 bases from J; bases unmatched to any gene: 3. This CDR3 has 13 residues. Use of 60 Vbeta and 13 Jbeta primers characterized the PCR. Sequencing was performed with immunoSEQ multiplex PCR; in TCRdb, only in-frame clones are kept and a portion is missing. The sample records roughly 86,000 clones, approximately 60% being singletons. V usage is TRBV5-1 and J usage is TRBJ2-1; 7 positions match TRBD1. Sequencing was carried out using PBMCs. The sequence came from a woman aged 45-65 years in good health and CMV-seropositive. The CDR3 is CASTRDSYNEQFF. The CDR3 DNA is TGCGCCAGCACCCGGGACAGCTACAATGAGCAGTTCTTC. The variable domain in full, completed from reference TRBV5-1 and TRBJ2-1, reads KAGVTQTPRYLIKTRGQQVTLSCSPISGHRSVSWYQQTPGQGLQFLFEYFSETQRNKGNFPGRFSGRQFSNSRSEMNVSTLELGDSALYLCASTRDSYNEQFFGPGTRLTVL.